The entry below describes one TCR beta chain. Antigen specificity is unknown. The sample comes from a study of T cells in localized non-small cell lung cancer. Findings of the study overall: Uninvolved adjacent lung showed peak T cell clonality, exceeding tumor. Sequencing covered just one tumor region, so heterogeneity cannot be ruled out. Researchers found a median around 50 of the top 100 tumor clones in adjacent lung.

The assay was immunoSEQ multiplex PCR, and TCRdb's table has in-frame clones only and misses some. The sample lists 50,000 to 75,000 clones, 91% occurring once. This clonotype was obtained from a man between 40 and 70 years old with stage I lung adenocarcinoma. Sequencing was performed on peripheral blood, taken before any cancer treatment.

CDR3 bases: TGCGCCAGCAGCTGGAGACAGGGGTACACCGGGGAGCTGTTTTTT. Translation gives CASSWRQGYTGELFF. The chain links TRBV5-1 to TRBJ2-2, with 8 bases aligning to TRBD1. V trimming: 3 bases; J trimming: 3 bases; junction bases outside the gene matches: 4. Per the germline V gene, CDR1 is SGHRS and CDR2 is YFSETQ. CDR3 length: 15 residues.